Listed here are 27 T cell receptor beta chains from one sample, sequenced in a study of T cell responses to AZD1222 COVID-19 vaccine. TCRdb keeps only in-frame clones here, not all; method: immunoSEQ multiplex PCR. In the table there are over 150,000 clones, approximately 95% of which are singletons. Specimen: peripheral blood, collected 28 days after the second dose of the MenACWY control vaccine. These receptors all stem from an adult who received the MenACWY meningococcal vaccine as a control.

The V call is TRBV7-9, the J call TRBJ1-4; tentatively, D is TRBD1 (5 bases). With 7 bases removed from V and 1 base from J, the gap between germline ends came to 13 bases. Germline V gene sequence: CDR1 SEHNR, CDR2 FQNEAQ (reference sequence). This CDR3 is 15 amino acids long. The chain's CDR3 is CASTGPTVTNEKLFF. CDR3 DNA: TGTGCCAGCACAGGCCCGACAGTAACTAATGAAAAACTGTTTTTT.

The chain couples TRBV27 to TRBJ1-2; D gene unclear. Germline lookup yields CDR1 MNHEY and CDR2 SMNVEV (reference sequence). The CDR3 contains 16 residues. V was clipped by 8 bases and J by 5 bases, with 24 bases between them. The CDR3 loop is CASRRAEGEGIYGYTF. The CDR3 DNA follows: TGTGCCAGCCGGAGGGCAGAGGGCGAAGGGATTTATGGCTACACCTTC.

V gene TRBV6-6 combines with J gene TRBJ1-4, with a tentative D call TRBD1 (5 bases). The CDR3 spans 13 residues. Trimming took off 0 bases at V and 6 bases at J, with 5 bases between the two ends. CDR1 is MNHNY and CDR2 is SVGAGI in the germline V gene (reference sequence). The CDR3 nucleotides are TGTGCCAGCAGTTACTCGGGACATGAAAAACTGTTTTTT. Its protein is CASSYSGHEKLFF.

Only a few counts were recorded for this clone. The chain uses TRBV6-5 and TRBJ1-2; no definite D call. CDR3 length equals 14 residues. The V gene's germline CDR1 is MNHEY and CDR2 SVGAGI. Trimming took off 2 bases at V and 6 bases at J, with 13 bases between the two ends. The CDR3 DNA reads as TGTGCCAGCAGTTACGCAGGCGGGAACGATGGCTACACCTTC. Its translation is CASSYAGGNDGYTF.

The chain links TRBV19 to TRBJ2-6; TRBD1 is a possible D gene (6 bases). Germline assignment: CDR1 LNHDA and CDR2 SQIVND (reference sequence). The CDR3 has 17 amino acids. Trimming left V 3 bases short and J 1 base short, with 13 bases between. The CDR3 sequence is CASSIQGLDSGANVLTF. DNA for the CDR3: TGTGCCAGTAGTATTCAGGGGTTAGATTCTGGGGCCAACGTCCTGACTTTC.

This chain joins TRBV5-1 and TRBJ1-2; no reliable D call. Germline CDR1 SGHRS, CDR2 YFSETQ. The CDR3 runs 14 residues. With 1 base removed from V and 0 bases from J, the gap between germline ends came to 7 bases. CDR3 in DNA: TGCGCCAGCAGCTTGAGTCAGCCTAACTATGGCTACACCTTC. This codes for CASSLSQPNYGYTF.

This chain links TRBV30 with TRBJ1-1; a possible D gene is TRBD1 (6 bases). CDR1 GTSNPN and CDR2 SVGIG come from the germline V gene (reference sequence). V was clipped by 4 bases and J by 2 bases, with 14 bases between them. This CDR3 is 14 amino acids long. DNA of the CDR3: TGTGCCTGGAAGCTCTCAGGGGTAAACACTGAAGCTTTCTTT. Translation: CAWKLSGVNTEAFF.

The V gene is TRBV7-9, the J gene TRBJ1-1; D call uncertain. The V gene's germline CDR1 is SEHNR and CDR2 FQNEAQ (reference sequence). V was clipped by 5 bases and J by 4 bases, with 11 bases between them. This CDR3 spans 13 amino acids. CDR3 bases: TGTGCCAGCAGCCCGCTTGAATTCACTGAAGCTTTCTTT. Translation: CASSPLEFTEAFF.

This rearrangement joins TRBV12-3 or TRBV12-4 to TRBJ2-5; D is unresolved. Trimming took 1 base from V and 5 from J, leaving 8 bases between them. CDR3 length equals 13 residues. CDR3 nucleotides: TGTGCCAGCAGTTTAGGGCACGGGGAGACCCAGTACTTC. Its translation is CASSLGHGETQYF.

This rearrangement joins TRBV6-5 to TRBJ1-4, with a tentative D call TRBD1 (5 bases). V lost 4 bases and J 0 bases, leaving 12 bases between the germline ends. Germline assignment: CDR1 MNHEY and CDR2 SVGAGI. The CDR3 has 16 residues. The DNA for the CDR3 is TGTGCCAGCAGTTTTGTCGGACAATCAACTAATGAAAAACTGTTTTTT. This codes for CASSFVGQSTNEKLFF.

This chain connects TRBV5-1 to TRBJ2-1; 12 positions agree with TRBD2. Per the germline V gene, CDR1 is SGHRS and CDR2 is YFSETQ. V shed 2 bases, J shed 7 bases, and the junction held 7 bases outside the gene matches. The CDR3 loop spans 16 amino acids. CDR3 nucleotides: TGCGCCAGCAGCTTCACCCGACTAGCGGGGGTGAATGAGCAGTTCTTC. It encodes CASSFTRLAGVNEQFF. The complete variable domain, with remaining parts taken from reference TRBV5-1 and TRBJ2-1, reads KAGVTQTPRYLIKTRGQQVTLSCSPISGHRSVSWYQQTPGQGLQFLFEYFSETQRNKGNFPGRFSGRQFSNSRSEMNVSTLELGDSALYLCASSFTRLAGVNEQFFGPGTRLTVL.

This chain uses TRBV19 with TRBJ2-1; no clear D gene. CDR1 is LNHDA, CDR2 SQIVND, per germline (reference sequence). The CDR3 covers 16 residues. V lost 0 bases and J 4 bases, leaving 13 bases between the germline ends. CDR3 in DNA: TGTGCCAGTAGTATAGATCCGGAGCCCCCATACAATGAGCAGTTCTTC. Translated: CASSIDPEPPYNEQFF.

The J gene is TRBJ1-3, the V gene TRBV4-1, with D unclear. CDR3 length: 18 residues. Trimming left V 0 bases short and J 0 bases short, with 15 bases between. Germline values: CDR1 MGHRA, CDR2 YSYEKL. The CDR3 reads CASSQDRPGLVSGNTIYF. Written as DNA, the CDR3 is TGCGCCAGCAGCCAAGATCGACCTGGTTTGGTCTCTGGAAACACCATATATTTT.

The chain combines TRBV6-1 with TRBJ1-6; D might be TRBD1 (5 bases). V shed 5 bases and J shed 9 bases, with 17 bases lying between them. The CDR3 loop spans 15 amino acids. Per the germline V gene, CDR1 is MNHNS and CDR2 is SASEGT. CDR3 protein: CASSKQRGNGSPLHF. The CDR3 DNA reads as TGTGCCAGCAGTAAACAAAGGGGAAACGGTTCACCCCTCCACTTT.

This CDR3 is CATSTGNLRGEQFF. CDR3 nucleotide sequence: TGTGCCACCAGTACAGGCAACCTCCGCGGGGAGCAGTTCTTC. The chain uses TRBV24-1 and TRBJ2-1; possibly TRBD1 or TRBD2 for D (5 bases each). Germline V gene data show CDR1 as KGHDR and CDR2 as SFDVKD. The germline V and J ends were trimmed by 6 bases and 10 bases, with 18 bases remaining between them. CDR3 length: 14 residues.

The V call is TRBV18, the J call TRBJ2-7; D might be TRBD2 (5 bases). V lost 3 bases and J 3 bases, leaving 6 bases between the germline ends. CDR3 length: 12 amino acids. Per the germline V gene, CDR1 is KGHSH and CDR2 is LQKENI. The DNA of the CDR3 is TGTGCCAGCTCACCGGACTTCTACGAGCAGTACTTC. This codes for CASSPDFYEQYF.

The J gene is TRBJ1-2, the V gene TRBV7-9, with 7 bases aligning to TRBD1. CDR3 size: 14 residues. J lost 2 bases, V lost 4 bases, and 4 bases had no gene match. Germline V CDR1 and CDR2: SEHNR, FQNEAQ (reference sequence). CDR3 DNA sequence: TGTGCCAGCAGCTCGACAGGGACAAACTATGGCTACACCTTC. This translates into CASSSTGTNYGYTF.

This chain links TRBV7-8 with TRBJ1-1; the D is unclear. This CDR3 contains 15 residues. Trimming removed 1 base at V and 1 base at J, with 10 bases between. Germline V gene lookup returns CDR1 SGHVS and CDR2 FQNEAQ. The CDR3 protein is CASSLGAEGNTEAFF. The CDR3 nucleotides are TGTGCCAGCAGCTTAGGGGCGGAGGGGAACACTGAAGCTTTCTTT.

The rearrangement uses TRBV29-1 and TRBJ1-5; 10 bases fit TRBD1. J lost 1 base, V lost 4 bases, and 1 base had no gene match. CDR1 and CDR2 (germline): SQVTM, ANQGSEA. The CDR3 extends over 14 amino acids. The CDR3 spells CSVGQGASNQPQHF. The CDR3 bases are TGCAGCGTTGGACAGGGGGCGAGCAATCAGCCCCAGCATTTT.

V usage is TRBV7-9 and J usage is TRBJ1-1; TRBD1 aligns across 8 bases. CDR1 is SEHNR and CDR2 is FQNEAQ in the germline V gene (reference sequence). V shed 5 bases, J shed 10 bases, and the junction held 6 bases outside the gene matches. The CDR3 totals 12 residues. CDR3 coding DNA: TGTGCCAGCAGCCCTGGACAGGGTCGAGCTTTCTTT. It yields the protein CASSPGQGRAFF.

The chain links TRBV7-6 to TRBJ1-1; D may be TRBD1 (5 bases). From germline, CDR1 is SGHVS and CDR2 FNYEAQ. Deletions cut 1 base from V and 1 base from J, with 13 bases between. CDR3 length equals 16 residues. The CDR3 sequence is CASSLVEGRGNTEAFF. The CDR3 DNA is TGTGCCAGCAGCTTAGTAGAGGGACGGGGGAACACTGAAGCTTTCTTT.

This clone was seen just once. The V and J genes are TRBV18 and TRBJ1-4; D might be TRBD1 (5 bases). This CDR3 region has 14 residues. V lost 4 bases, J lost 3 bases, and 9 bases lay in between. Germline lookup yields CDR1 KGHSH and CDR2 LQKENI. CDR3 loop: CASSLGTANEKLFF. The CDR3 DNA reads as TGTGCCAGCTCACTGGGGACTGCTAATGAAAAACTGTTTTTT.

This clone was seen only a few times. This chain links TRBV10-3 with TRBJ2-4, with D maybe TRBD1 (5 bases). Germline V gives CDR1 ENHRY, CDR2 SYGVKD. The germline V and J ends were trimmed by 0 bases and 4 bases, with 10 bases remaining between them. This CDR3 is built from 15 residues. The CDR3 DNA reads as TGTGCCATCAGTGAGTCGAGGCAGGGTAAAAACATTCAGTACTTC. Translating gives CAISESRQGKNIQYF.

This chain connects TRBV19 to TRBJ1-2; unclear D gene. From germline, CDR1 is LNHDA and CDR2 SQIVND (reference sequence). V was clipped by 1 base and J by 10 bases, with 16 bases between them. This CDR3 is 14 amino acids long. This chain's CDR3 is CASSIGAPQYLYTF. In nucleotides, the CDR3 is TGTGCCAGTAGTATAGGGGCACCCCAATATCTCTACACCTTC. The variable domain in full, with the rest retrieved from reference TRBV19 and TRBJ1-2, is DGGITQSPKYLFRKEGQNVTLSCEQNLNHDAMYWYRQDPGQGLRLIYYSQIVNDFQKGDIAEGYSVSREKKESFPLTVTSAQKNPTAFYLCASSIGAPQYLYTFGSGTRLTVV.

The chain has TRBV9 and TRBJ2-5; 7 bases fit TRBD2. J lost 1 base, V lost 3 bases, and 3 bases had no gene match. CDR3 length: 14 residues. Germline values: CDR1 SGDLS, CDR2 YYNGEE. The CDR3: CASSAGTTQETQYF. CDR3 nucleotide sequence: TGTGCCAGCAGCGCCGGGACTACCCAAGAGACCCAGTACTTC. The variable domain in full, with the rest retrieved from reference TRBV9 and TRBJ2-5, is DSGVTQTPKHLITATGQRVTLRCSPRSGDLSVYWYQQSLDQGLQFLIQYYNGEERAKGNILERFSAQQFPDLHSELNLSSLELGDSALYFCASSAGTTQETQYFGPGTRLLVL.

The V call is TRBV18, the J call TRBJ1-5, with a tentative D call TRBD1 (5 bases). This CDR3 region has 14 residues. V was trimmed by 3 bases and J by 7 bases, leaving 13 bases between them. Germline V gene data show CDR1 as KGHSH and CDR2 as LQKENI. The CDR3 loop is CASSPQGGQQPQHF. The CDR3 coding sequence is TGTGCCAGCTCACCCCAGGGAGGCCAACAGCCCCAGCATTTT.

The gene calls are TRBV28 and TRBJ1-2; D uncertain. Germline CDR1 is MDHEN and CDR2 is SYDVKM. This CDR3 is 12 amino acids long. V was shortened by 3 bases and J by 4 bases, with 6 bases between the two germline ends. Written as DNA, the CDR3 is TGTGCCAGCAGTTTCGGGTTCTATGGCTACACCTTC. This translates into CASSFGFYGYTF.